Shown below are 8 T cell receptor beta chains from a single sample sequenced in a study of cytomegalovirus exposure and HLA in healthy donors (dated by TCRdb to 2015 to 2018). The method was the immunoSEQ multiplex PCR assay. The multiplex PCR relied on a mix of 60 forward primers for TCR Vbeta segments and 13 reverse primers for TCR Jbeta segments. The table was pulled from immuneACCESS by TCRdb, which kept in-frame rearrangements only. Such tables lose some clones; where checked, under half of the loss comes from unresolved V genes, and the rest has no known cause. In all, the sample holds about 40,000 clones, and 86% of those were seen once. The ten largest clones capture about an eighth of the sample. Source material: PBMCs. The receptors originated from a woman aged 40 to 50 in good health and CMV-seropositive.

This chain's CDR3 is CASSERQASTGELFF. The CDR3, as DNA: TGTGCCAGCAGTGAGAGACAGGCAAGCACCGGGGAGCTGTTTTTT. J is TRBJ2-2 and V is TRBV2, with D tentatively TRBD1 (6 bases). CDR1 SNHLY and CDR2 FYNNEI come from the germline V gene. There are 15 residues in the CDR3. V gave up 3 bases and J gave up 4 bases, with 12 bases separating them.

V usage is TRBV7-2 and J usage is TRBJ1-5, with 8 bases matching TRBD1. CDR3 length equals 16 residues. Germline CDR1 and CDR2: SGHTA and FQGNSA. The J segment lost 6 bases and the V segment lost 3 bases, leaving 10 bases of the junction unmatched. CDR3 in amino acids: CASSLLNRGVSQPQHF. DNA of the CDR3: TGTGCCAGCAGCTTGCTTAACAGGGGGGTATCTCAGCCCCAGCATTTT. The whole variable domain, remainder taken from reference TRBV7-2 and TRBJ1-5, is GAGVSQSPSNKVTEKGKDVELRCDPISGHTALYWYRQSLGQGLEFLIYFQGNSAPDKSGLPSDRFSAERTGGSVSTLTIQRTQQEDSAVYLCASSLLNRGVSQPQHFGDGTRLSIL.

The rearrangement uses TRBV27 and TRBJ2-3; D is possibly TRBD1 (6 bases). Trimming removed 5 bases from V and 4 bases from J, with 19 bases in between. The CDR3 has 16 amino acids. The germline CDR1 and CDR2 sequences are MNHEY and SMNVEV (reference sequence). The CDR3 DNA reads as TGTGCCAGCAGTCCACCGGGACACCGAAATCCAGATACGCAGTATTTT. Its translation: CASSPPGHRNPDTQYF.

The J gene is TRBJ2-5, the V gene TRBV7-9, with D possibly being TRBD2 (6 bases). There are 14 residues in the CDR3. Trimming pared 0 bases from V and 5 bases from J, leaving 10 bases between. CDR1 is SEHNR, CDR2 FQNEAQ, per germline (reference sequence). The CDR3 DNA reads TGTGCCAGCAGCTTAGCGGAGGGTGGGGAGACCCAGTACTTC. Translated, it gives CASSLAEGGETQYF.

The chain joins TRBV6-5 to TRBJ1-2; 9 bases align to TRBD1. V dropped 6 bases and J dropped 5; count of bases not matched to a gene: 7. Germline values: CDR1 MNHEY, CDR2 SVGAGI. This CDR3 region has 14 residues. The CDR3 DNA sequence: TGTGCCAGCAGACCCGGACAGGGGAAGTATGGCTACACCTTC. This encodes CASRPGQGKYGYTF.

This clone was observed a single time. V usage is TRBV21-1 and J usage is TRBJ1-5; the tabulated D call, TRBD1, remains unverified against the DNA. TRBV21-1 corresponds to a pseudogene. The CDR3 length is 12 residues. CDR3 nucleotides: TGTGCCAGCAGCCCCGGGACAGCCTCCCAGCATTTT. Protein sequence: CASSPGTASQHF.

The chain joins TRBV11-2 to TRBJ1-2; 9 bases agree with TRBD1. CDR1 is SGHAT and CDR2 is FQNNGV in the germline V gene. The CDR3 spans 16 residues. The ends lost 2 bases at V and 4 bases at J; junction bases unmatched: 8. The CDR3 DNA reads TGTGCCAGCAGCTTACTCTCCGGGACAGGGCCCTATGGCTACACCTTC. Translating gives CASSLLSGTGPYGYTF. Together with reference TRBV11-2 and TRBJ1-2, the CDR3 gives the full variable domain: EAGVAQSPRYKIIEKRQSVAFWCNPISGHATLYWYQQILGQGPKLLIQFQNNGVVDDSQLPKDRFSAERLKGVDSTLKIQPAKLEDSAVYLCASSLLSGTGPYGYTFGSGTRLTVV.

The rearrangement uses TRBV2 and TRBJ2-3; 9 nucleotides align to TRBD2. Germline V gene lookup returns CDR1 SNHLY and CDR2 FYNNEI. J gave up 4 bases and V 4 bases, and 3 bases lay outside the gene matches. The CDR3 length is 14 residues. The CDR3 loop is CASSGSGGPDTQYF. The CDR3 DNA is TGTGCCAGCAGTGGTAGCGGGGGCCCAGATACGCAGTATTTT.